Each of the 19 T cell receptor beta chains below was sequenced from the same sample in a study of cytomegalovirus exposure and HLA in healthy donors (dated by TCRdb to about 2017). Libraries were constructed by the immunoSEQ multiplex PCR assay. For the multiplex PCR, a mixture combining 60 forward primers for TCR Vbeta segments and 13 reverse primers for TCR Jbeta segments was used. The clones in this table, taken by TCRdb from immuneACCESS, are in-frame only. Not every clone is retained; where verified, under half of the shortfall comes from an unresolved V gene, and the cause of the rest is unknown. Here the sample has around 200,000 clones; nearly 80% occur a single time. Around 2% of the sample lies in the top ten. What was sequenced was PBMCs. The origin of the receptors is a young man in good health and CMV-seronegative.

This clone was recorded only once. The chain employs TRBV4-3 and TRBJ2-3, with 12 nucleotides matching TRBD2. The CDR3 has 18 amino acids. V trimming: 0 bases; J trimming: 0 bases; junction bases outside the gene matches: 4. The germline gives CDR1 LGHNA, CDR2 YSLEER. Here the CDR3 reads CASSQDRTSGTSTDTQYF. The CDR3 region has the DNA TGCGCCAGCAGCCAAGACCGGACTAGCGGGACTAGCACAGATACGCAGTATTTT.

In this sample, this clone turned up a few times. CDR3 in DNA: TGCGCCAGCAGCCAAGGTTGGATAGCGGATATCTCAGATACGCAGTATTTT. Its protein is CASSQGWIADISDTQYF. V is TRBV4-1 and J is TRBJ2-3; D is possibly TRBD2 (6 bases). Per germline, CDR1 MGHRA and CDR2 YSYEKL. Trimming took 1 base from V and 4 from J, leaving 18 bases between them. This CDR3 contains 17 residues.

CDR3 protein: CASSIVRGLNTEAFF. In DNA, the CDR3 is TGTGCCAGTAGTATAGTAAGAGGCCTCAACACTGAAGCTTTCTTT. The V and J genes are TRBV19 and TRBJ1-1; D gene uncertain. CDR3 length equals 15 residues. V was trimmed by 1 base and J by 2 bases, leaving 11 bases between them. The germline CDR1 and CDR2 sequences are LNHDA and SQIVND (reference sequence).

V and J are TRBV10-3 and TRBJ2-3, with D possibly TRBD2 on 6 matching bases. CDR3 length: 17 amino acids. The germline CDR1 and CDR2 sequences are ENHRY and SYGVKD. The germline V and J ends were trimmed by 4 bases and 0 bases, with 17 bases remaining between them. CDR3 amino acids: CAISGTVLAKSTDTQYF. The CDR3 DNA sequence: TGTGCCATCAGTGGGACGGTCCTAGCGAAAAGCACAGATACGCAGTATTTT.

This chain uses TRBV27 with TRBJ2-7, with 9 bases lining up with TRBD1. CDR3 length: 14 amino acids. Trimming cost V 3 bases and J 6 bases; bases outside gene matches: 6. CDR1 is MNHEY, CDR2 SMNVEV, per germline (reference sequence). The CDR3 nucleotides read TGTGCCAGCAGTTTCGACAGGGGGTTGGGCGAGCAGTACTTC. This gives the protein CASSFDRGLGEQYF.

The gene calls are TRBV10-3 and TRBJ1-2; possibly TRBD1 for D (6 bases). The V gene lost 3 bases and the J gene lost 8 bases, with 10 bases spanning the gap. The CDR3 has 12 residues. Germline CDR1 ENHRY, CDR2 SYGVKD. CDR3 bases: TGTGCCATCAGTGAAGGGGGTGAAGGCTACACCTTC. As protein: CAISEGGEGYTF.

The V and J genes are TRBV18 and TRBJ1-2, with 9 bases fitting TRBD1. The V and J ends lost 9 bases and 4 bases, in that order; junction bases with no gene match: 21. Germline assignment: CDR1 KGHSH and CDR2 LQKENI. The CDR3 spans 18 residues. CDR3 DNA sequence: TGTGCCAGTCGACCCGGCGGACTACAGGGGGCTATTGGCTATGGCTACACCTTC. Translating gives CASRPGGLQGAIGYGYTF.

Only a few counts were recorded for this clone. V and J are TRBV7-3 and TRBJ2-1; 8 nucleotides agree with TRBD2. Germline V gene sequence: CDR1 SGHTA, CDR2 FQGTGA. The CDR3 is 15 residues long. The junction had 6 bases not matched to a gene; V was cut back by 4 bases and J by 4 bases. The CDR3 sequence: CASSSREVGYNEQFF. The CDR3 bases are TGTGCCAGCAGCTCGCGGGAGGTTGGGTACAATGAGCAGTTCTTC.

The table lists this clone with a few counts. The chain carries TRBV4-1 and TRBJ1-6, with 9 positions matching TRBD1. The CDR3 is 16 residues long. V gave up 4 bases and J gave up 7 bases; unmatched junction bases: 8. Looked up from germline, CDR1 is MGHRA and CDR2 is YSYEKL. CDR3 protein: CASSRSRDRENSPLHF. CDR3 bases: TGCGCCAGCAGCCGCTCCCGGGACAGGGAAAATTCACCCCTCCACTTT.

V gene TRBV19 combines with J gene TRBJ2-7; TRBD2 agrees at 9 bases. Trimming removed 4 bases from V and 2 bases from J; junction bases left unmatched: 6. From germline, CDR1 is LNHDA and CDR2 SQIVND (reference sequence). CDR3 length: 15 residues. Here the CDR3 reads CASSTQTSGAYEQYF. The DNA of the CDR3 is TGTGCCAGTAGTACCCAGACTAGCGGCGCCTACGAGCAGTACTTC.

This rearrangement joins TRBV5-1 to TRBJ2-1; 8 nucleotides line up with TRBD1. The junction had 12 bases not matched to a gene; V was cut back by 4 bases and J by 9 bases. The CDR3 loop spans 15 amino acids. Germline values: CDR1 SGHRS, CDR2 YFSETQ. Here the CDR3 DNA reads TGCGCCAGCAGCCGGACAGGGCCGGACTTGGGTGAGCAGTTCTTC. Amino acids: CASSRTGPDLGEQFF. Full variable domain (missing parts from reference TRBV5-1 and TRBJ2-1): KAGVTQTPRYLIKTRGQQVTLSCSPISGHRSVSWYQQTPGQGLQFLFEYFSETQRNKGNFPGRFSGRQFSNSRSEMNVSTLELGDSALYLCASSRTGPDLGEQFFGPGTRLTVL.

The chain employs TRBV4-3 and TRBJ2-1; 11 bases fit TRBD2. Germline trimming cut 1 base from V and 3 bases from J; bases unmatched to any gene: 2. The CDR3 is 16 residues long. Germline-derived CDR1 and CDR2 are LGHNA and YSLEER. As DNA, the CDR3 is TGCGCCAGCAGCCAAGGGACTAGCGGGTTCTACAATGAGCAGTTCTTC. It specifies CASSQGTSGFYNEQFF.

This clone was detected a few times. The rearrangement joins TRBV5-1 to TRBJ2-3, with D uncertain. CDR3 size: 14 residues. The germline V gene encodes CDR1 SGHRS and CDR2 YFSETQ. Trimming stripped 0 bases from V and 0 bases from J, with 5 bases between. CDR3 bases: TGCGCCAGCAGCTTGGACAGTAGCACAGATACGCAGTATTTT. Encoded protein: CASSLDSSTDTQYF.

The V gene is TRBV19, the J gene TRBJ2-7, with 7 bases that match TRBD1. Trimming removed 1 base from V and 2 bases from J; junction bases left unmatched: 2. Germline V gives CDR1 LNHDA, CDR2 SQIVND (reference sequence). The CDR3 is 14 residues long. The CDR3 sequence: CASSIGDRAYEQYF. The CDR3 DNA follows: TGTGCCAGTAGTATAGGGGACAGAGCCTACGAGCAGTACTTC.

V gene TRBV30 combines with J gene TRBJ1-2; no clear D. Germline CDR1 reads GTSNPN; CDR2 reads SVGIG (reference sequence). V shed 4 bases and J shed 6 bases, with 15 bases lying between them. This CDR3 region has 13 residues. The CDR3, as DNA: TGTGCCTGGAAGCAGCAGGTGCGGGATGGCTACACCTTC. Translating it yields CAWKQQVRDGYTF.

J is TRBJ2-2 and V is TRBV9; 8 positions agree with TRBD2. The V and J ends lost 1 base and 4 bases, in that order; junction bases with no gene match: 6. Germline V gene lookup returns CDR1 SGDLS and CDR2 YYNGEE. The CDR3 is 16 residues long. This CDR3 reads CASSVSGTRATGELFF. The CDR3 nucleotides read TGTGCCAGCAGCGTATCCGGGACTAGAGCCACCGGGGAGCTGTTTTTT.

The chain joins TRBV4-2 to TRBJ1-3; possibly TRBD1 for D (5 bases). The germline V gene encodes CDR1 LGHNA and CDR2 YNFKEQ. This CDR3 has 17 residues. V lost 1 base and J 1 base, leaving 14 bases between the germline ends. CDR3 protein: CASSQVGRGISGNTIYF. The CDR3 nucleotides read TGTGCCAGCAGCCAAGTGGGCCGGGGGATTTCTGGAAACACCATATATTTT.

The table lists this clone with a count of one. The chain combines TRBV6-1 with TRBJ1-5; D possibly corresponds to TRBD1 (6 bases). This CDR3 spans 14 amino acids. The germline V and J ends were trimmed by 5 bases and 0 bases, with 8 bases remaining between them. Germline values: CDR1 MNHNS, CDR2 SASEGT. The CDR3 is CASSIQGSNQPQHF. CDR3 coding DNA: TGTGCCAGCAGTATACAGGGTAGCAATCAGCCCCAGCATTTT.

The chain uses TRBV2 and TRBJ1-5; a possible D gene is TRBD1 (5 bases). Germline lookup yields CDR1 SNHLY and CDR2 FYNNEI. CDR3 length: 14 amino acids. V was clipped by 1 base and J by 9 bases, with 13 bases between them. The CDR3 protein is CASSEGQPLWPQHF. The CDR3 nucleotides are TGTGCCAGCAGTGAAGGACAGCCTCTCTGGCCCCAGCATTTT.